In this sample, the clone carrying this T cell receptor beta chain turned up a few times. The data were obtained in a study of human T cells and chemical hapten exposure. Whole-study context: TCR yields differed between samples (mainly from small differences in pooled library volume).

Germline CDR1 and CDR2: MNHEY and SVGAGI. The CDR3 extends over 14 amino acids. V dropped 2 bases and J dropped 0 bases, with 7 bases sitting between them. Methods used by the authors: With a range of roughly 20,000 to 750,000, the median per sample was roughly 91,000 TCRs. TCRdb reprocessed the RACE reads with MiXCR, giving one entry per CDR3 protein. What appears here as the V and J calls and clone size reflects TCRdb's work, not the paper's. The sample has 180,000 or so distinct CDR3 sequences; 14% are singletons. The time point is: patch test 1, 2 weeks after DPC sensitization. Documented treatment: therapeutic diphenylcyclopropenone sensitization with weekly scalp DPC. Drawing of blood took place ahead of applying each patch test.

The sample consisted of whole blood, taken in connection with sensitization to the hapten diphenylcyclopropenone (DPC). The receptor's source is a woman aged 25-40 years with alopecia areata. Some clones in this sample may be carry-over from other donors' samples. The chain links TRBV6-5 to TRBJ1-1; D gene unclear. CDR3 region: CASSYRDLNTEAFF. The CDR3 bases are TGTGCCAGCAGTTACAGGGATTTGAACACTGAAGCTTTCTTT.